This T cell receptor (beta chain) was obtained from a study of cytomegalovirus exposure and HLA in healthy donors. Details on this clone: Its target is not known.

Study observations and caveats: Presence/absence analyses supposed approximately even sequencing depth among donors.

CDR1 MNHEY and CDR2 SMNVEV come from the germline V gene (reference sequence). V was clipped by 6 bases and J by 4 bases; unmatched bases: 11. This CDR3 comprises 18 residues. The PCR used 60 Vbeta and 13 Jbeta primers. TCRdb's copy holds only in-frame clones and misses some; the assay was immunoSEQ multiplex PCR. The sample's table shows about 39,000 clones. Sequencing used PBMCs. The genes are TRBV27 and TRBJ1-6; 11 nucleotides agree with TRBD1. The receptor was isolated from a male donor in good health and CMV-seronegative. CDR3 in amino acids: CASSPGSGTGGYNSPLHF. The CDR3, as DNA: TGTGCCAGCAGCCCTGGATCCGGGACAGGGGGATATAATTCACCCCTCCACTTT.